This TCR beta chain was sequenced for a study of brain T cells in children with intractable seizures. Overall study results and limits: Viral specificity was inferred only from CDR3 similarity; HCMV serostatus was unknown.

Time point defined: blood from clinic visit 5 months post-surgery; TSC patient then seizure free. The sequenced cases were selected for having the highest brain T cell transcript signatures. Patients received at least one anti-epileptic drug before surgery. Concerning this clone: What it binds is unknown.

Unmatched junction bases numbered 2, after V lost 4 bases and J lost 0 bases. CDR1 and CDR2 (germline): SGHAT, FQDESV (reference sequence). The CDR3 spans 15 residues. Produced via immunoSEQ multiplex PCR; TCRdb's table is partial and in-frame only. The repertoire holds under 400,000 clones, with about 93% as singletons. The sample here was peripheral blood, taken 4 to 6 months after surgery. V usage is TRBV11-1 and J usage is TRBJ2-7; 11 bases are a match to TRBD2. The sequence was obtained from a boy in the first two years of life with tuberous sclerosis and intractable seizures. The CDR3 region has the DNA TGTGCCAGCAGCTCGACTAGCGGGACCTCCTACGAGCAGTACTTC. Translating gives CASSSTSGTSYEQYF.